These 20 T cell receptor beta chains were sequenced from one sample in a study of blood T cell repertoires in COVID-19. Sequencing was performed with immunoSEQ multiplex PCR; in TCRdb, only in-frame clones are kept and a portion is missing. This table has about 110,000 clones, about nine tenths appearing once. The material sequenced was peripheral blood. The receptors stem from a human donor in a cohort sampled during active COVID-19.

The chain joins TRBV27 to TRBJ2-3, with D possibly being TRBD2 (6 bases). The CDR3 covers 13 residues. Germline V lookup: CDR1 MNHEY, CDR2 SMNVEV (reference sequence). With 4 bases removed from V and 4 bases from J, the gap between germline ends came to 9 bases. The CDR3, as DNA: TGTGCCAGCAGTTCCACGGGGGCAGATACGCAGTATTTT. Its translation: CASSSTGADTQYF.

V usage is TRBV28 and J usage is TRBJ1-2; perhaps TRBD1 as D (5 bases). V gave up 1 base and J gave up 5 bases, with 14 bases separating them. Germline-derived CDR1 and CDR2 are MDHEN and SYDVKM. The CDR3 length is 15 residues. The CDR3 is CASSLYQGSIYGYTF. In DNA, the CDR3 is TGTGCCAGCAGTTTATACCAGGGCTCAATATATGGCTACACCTTC.

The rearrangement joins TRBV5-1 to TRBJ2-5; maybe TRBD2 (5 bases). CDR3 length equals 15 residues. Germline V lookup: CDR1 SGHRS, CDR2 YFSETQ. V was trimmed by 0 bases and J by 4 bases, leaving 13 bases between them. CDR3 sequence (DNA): TGCGCCAGCAGCTTGGGTAGCGTGGCGGGAGAGACCCAGTACTTC. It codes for CASSLGSVAGETQYF.

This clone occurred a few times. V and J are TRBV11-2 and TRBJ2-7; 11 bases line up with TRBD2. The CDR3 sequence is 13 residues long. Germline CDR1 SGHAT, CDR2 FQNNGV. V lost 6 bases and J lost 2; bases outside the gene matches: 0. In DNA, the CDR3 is TGTGCCAGCAGACTAGCGGGAGCCTACGAGCAGTACTTC. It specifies CASRLAGAYEQYF.

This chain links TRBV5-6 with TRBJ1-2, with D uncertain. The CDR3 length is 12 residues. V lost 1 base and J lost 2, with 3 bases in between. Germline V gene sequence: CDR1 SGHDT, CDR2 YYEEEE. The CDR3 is CASSLRNYGYTF. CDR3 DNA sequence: TGTGCCAGCAGCTTGCGGAACTATGGCTACACCTTC.

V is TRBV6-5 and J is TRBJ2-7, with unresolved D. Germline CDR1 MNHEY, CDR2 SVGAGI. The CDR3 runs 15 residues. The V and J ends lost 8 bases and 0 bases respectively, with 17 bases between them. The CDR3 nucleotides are TGTGCCAGCCTCCAGTCTCAGGTATCCTCCTACGAGCAGTACTTC. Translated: CASLQSQVSSYEQYF.

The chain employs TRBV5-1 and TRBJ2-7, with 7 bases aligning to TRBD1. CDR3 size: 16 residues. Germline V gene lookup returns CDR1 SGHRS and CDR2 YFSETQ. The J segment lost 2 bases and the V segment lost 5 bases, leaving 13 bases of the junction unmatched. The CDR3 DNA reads TGCGCCAGCAGTCTCGTCACAGGGGTCTATACCTACGAGCAGTACTTC. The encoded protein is CASSLVTGVYTYEQYF.

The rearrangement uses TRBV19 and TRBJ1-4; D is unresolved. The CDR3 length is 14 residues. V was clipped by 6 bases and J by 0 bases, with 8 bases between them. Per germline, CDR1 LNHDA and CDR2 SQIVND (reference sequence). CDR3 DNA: TGTGCCAGTAGCTGGGGAGCAACTAATGAAAAACTGTTTTTT. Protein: CASSWGATNEKLFF.

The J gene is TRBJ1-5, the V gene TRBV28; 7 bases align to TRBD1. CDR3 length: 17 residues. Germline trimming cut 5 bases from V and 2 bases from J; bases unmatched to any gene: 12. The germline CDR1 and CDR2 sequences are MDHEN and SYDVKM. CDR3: CASSTRARQGGNQPQHF. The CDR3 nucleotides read TGTGCCAGCAGTACGCGTGCAAGACAGGGCGGCAATCAGCCCCAGCATTTT.

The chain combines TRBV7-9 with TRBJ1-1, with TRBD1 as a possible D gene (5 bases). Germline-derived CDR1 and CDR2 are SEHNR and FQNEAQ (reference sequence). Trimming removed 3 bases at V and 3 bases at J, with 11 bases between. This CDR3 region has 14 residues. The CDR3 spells CASSLVGDYTEAFF. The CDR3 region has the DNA TGTGCCAGCAGCTTGGTGGGGGACTACACTGAAGCTTTCTTT.

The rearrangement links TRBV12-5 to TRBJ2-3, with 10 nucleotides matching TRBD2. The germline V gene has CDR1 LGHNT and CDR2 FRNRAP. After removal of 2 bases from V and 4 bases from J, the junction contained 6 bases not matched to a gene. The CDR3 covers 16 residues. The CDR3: CASGLSSGSLADTQYF. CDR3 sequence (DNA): TGTGCTAGTGGTTTGTCTAGCGGGAGCCTTGCAGATACGCAGTATTTT. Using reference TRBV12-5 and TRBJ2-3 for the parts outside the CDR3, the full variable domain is DARVTQTPRHKVTEMGQEVTMRCQPILGHNTVFWYRQTMMQGLELLAYFRNRAPLDDSGMPKDRFSAEMPDATLATLKIQPSEPRDSAVYFCASGLSSGSLADTQYFGPGTRLTVL.

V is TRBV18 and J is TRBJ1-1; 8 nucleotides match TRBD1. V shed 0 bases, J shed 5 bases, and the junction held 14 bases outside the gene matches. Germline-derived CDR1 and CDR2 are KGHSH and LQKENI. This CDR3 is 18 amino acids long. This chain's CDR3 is CASSPPGSAAGGRTEAFF. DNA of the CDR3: TGTGCCAGCTCACCACCGGGATCAGCGGCAGGGGGCCGGACTGAAGCTTTCTTT.

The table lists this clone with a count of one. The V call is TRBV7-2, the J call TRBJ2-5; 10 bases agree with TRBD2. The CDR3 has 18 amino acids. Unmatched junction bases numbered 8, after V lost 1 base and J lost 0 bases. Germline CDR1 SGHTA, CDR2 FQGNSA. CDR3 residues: CASSLGPQLAGYQETQYF. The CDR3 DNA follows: TGTGCCAGCAGCTTAGGCCCCCAACTAGCGGGATACCAAGAGACCCAGTACTTC. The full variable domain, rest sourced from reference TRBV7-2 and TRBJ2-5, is GAGVSQSPSNKVTEKGKDVELRCDPISGHTALYWYRQSLGQGLEFLIYFQGNSAPDKSGLPSDRFSAERTGGSVSTLTIQRTQQEDSAVYLCASSLGPQLAGYQETQYFGPGTRLLVL.

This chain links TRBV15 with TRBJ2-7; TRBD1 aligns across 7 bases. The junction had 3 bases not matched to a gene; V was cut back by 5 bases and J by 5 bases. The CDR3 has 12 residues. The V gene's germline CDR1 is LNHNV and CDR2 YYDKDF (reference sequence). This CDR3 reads CATSHRGNEQYF. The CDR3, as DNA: TGTGCCACCAGCCACAGGGGCAACGAGCAGTACTTC.

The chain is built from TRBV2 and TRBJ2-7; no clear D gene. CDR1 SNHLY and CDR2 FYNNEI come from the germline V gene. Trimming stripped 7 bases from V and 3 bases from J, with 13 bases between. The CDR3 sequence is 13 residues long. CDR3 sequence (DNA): TGTGCCAGCACCCTGATAGATTTCTACGAGCAGTACTTC. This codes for CASTLIDFYEQYF.

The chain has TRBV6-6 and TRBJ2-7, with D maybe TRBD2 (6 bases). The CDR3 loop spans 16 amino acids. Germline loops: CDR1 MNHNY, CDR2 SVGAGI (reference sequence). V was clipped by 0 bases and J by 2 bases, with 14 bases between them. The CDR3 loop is CASSYSREAGPYEQYF. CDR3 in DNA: TGTGCCAGCAGTTACTCGAGAGAGGCGGGACCCTACGAGCAGTACTTC.

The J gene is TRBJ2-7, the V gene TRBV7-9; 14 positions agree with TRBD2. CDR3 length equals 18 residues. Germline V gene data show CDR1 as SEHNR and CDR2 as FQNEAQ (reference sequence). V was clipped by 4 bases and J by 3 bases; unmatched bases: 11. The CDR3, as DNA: TGTGCCAGCAGCTCCAGCCCCTTGGGACTAGCGGGGGACTACGAGCAGTACTTC. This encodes CASSSSPLGLAGDYEQYF.

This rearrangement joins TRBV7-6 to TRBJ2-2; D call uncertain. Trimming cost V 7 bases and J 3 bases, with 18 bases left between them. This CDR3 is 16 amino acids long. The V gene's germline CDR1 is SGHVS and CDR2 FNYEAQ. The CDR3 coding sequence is TGTGCCAGCACTAAAGAGAGAGGAGTATACACCGGGGAGCTGTTTTTT. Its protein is CASTKERGVYTGELFF.

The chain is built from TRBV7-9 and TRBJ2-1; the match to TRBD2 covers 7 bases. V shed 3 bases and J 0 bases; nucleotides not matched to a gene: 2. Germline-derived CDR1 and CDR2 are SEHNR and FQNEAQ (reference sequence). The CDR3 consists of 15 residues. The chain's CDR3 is CASSLGTNSYNEQFF. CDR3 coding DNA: TGTGCCAGCAGCTTGGGGACTAACTCCTACAATGAGCAGTTCTTC. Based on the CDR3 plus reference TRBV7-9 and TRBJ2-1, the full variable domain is DTGVSQNPRHKITKRGQNVTFRCDPISEHNRLYWYRQTLGQGPEFLTYFQNEAQLEKSRLLSDRFSAERPKGSFSTLEIQRTEQGDSAMYLCASSLGTNSYNEQFFGPGTRLTVL.

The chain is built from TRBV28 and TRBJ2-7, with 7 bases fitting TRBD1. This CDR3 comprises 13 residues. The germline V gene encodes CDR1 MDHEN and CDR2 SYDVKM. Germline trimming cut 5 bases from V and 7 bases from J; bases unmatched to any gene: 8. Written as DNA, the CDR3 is TGTGCCAGCAGTCACCCCGGGACAGAGGAGCAGTACTTC. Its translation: CASSHPGTEEQYF.